The subject of this entry is one T cell receptor (beta chain). Original methodology: Estimated nucleated cell counts came from reference gene primer amplification. Some clones are missing from TCRdb's copy, which holds only in-frame ones; the method was immunoSEQ multiplex PCR. V, J and clone size are those of that table, while D and trimming were read from the DNA. The data show about 180,000 clones, with roughly 80% seen just once and less than 10% held by the top ten. Seattle cases were enrolled at active infection and followed longitudinally. The data derive from a study of blood T cell repertoires in COVID-19. As for the study in general: Samples came from the United States, Italy and Spain, spanning acute and convalescent COVID-19. In each case, the material was cDNA or gDNA derived from T cells, B-cell-depleted T cells, or PBMCs.

This CDR3 contains 13 residues. Germline V lookup: CDR1 MNHEY, CDR2 SMNVEV (reference sequence). Trimming pared 4 bases from V and 0 bases from J, leaving 7 bases between. The chain uses TRBV27 and TRBJ2-7; D unclear. This TCR was sampled from a woman aged 65 to 85 with COVID-19, enrolled during active disease. The sample taken for sequencing was peripheral blood. The CDR3 bases are TGTGCCAGCAGTTCCCTGAGCTCCTACGAGCAGTACTTC. Translation: CASSSLSSYEQYF.